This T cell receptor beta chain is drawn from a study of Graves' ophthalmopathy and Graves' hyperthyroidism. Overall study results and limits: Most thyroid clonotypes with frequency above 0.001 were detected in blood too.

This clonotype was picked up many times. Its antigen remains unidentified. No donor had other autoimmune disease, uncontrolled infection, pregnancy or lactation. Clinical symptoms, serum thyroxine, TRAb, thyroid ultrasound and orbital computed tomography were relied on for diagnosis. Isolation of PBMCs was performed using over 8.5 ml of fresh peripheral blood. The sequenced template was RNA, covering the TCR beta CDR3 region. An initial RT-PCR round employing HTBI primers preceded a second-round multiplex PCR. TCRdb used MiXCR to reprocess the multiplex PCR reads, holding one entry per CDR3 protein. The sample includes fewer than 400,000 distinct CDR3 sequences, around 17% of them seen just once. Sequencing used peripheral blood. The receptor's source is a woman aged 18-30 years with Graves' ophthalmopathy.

This CDR3 is CASSRWGGTEAFF. In nucleotides, the CDR3 is TGTGCCAGCAGCCGCTGGGGGGGAACTGAAGCTTTCTTT. The chain recombines TRBV11-1 with TRBJ1-1; weak D call: TRBD1 (5 bases). The germline V and J ends were trimmed by 5 bases and 5 bases, with 12 bases remaining between them. The CDR3 sequence is 13 residues long. The germline V gene encodes CDR1 SGHAT and CDR2 FQDESV (reference sequence).